These 24 T cell receptor beta chains share one sample of origin, sequenced in a study of monozygotic twins with inflammatory bowel disease (dated by TCRdb to about 2019). The library was prepared using 5' RACE. The sequencing machine was an Illumina HiSeq 2500. TCRdb reprocessed the reads, so every CDR3 protein sequence counts as one entry and DNA is not shown. This sample's clone table shows some 150,000 distinct CDR3 sequences. The top ten hold approximately 7.4% of the sample. Sequencing was carried out using blood. The source is a human donor with ulcerative colitis or Crohn's disease, or a healthy co-twin of an affected twin (not recorded which).

The genes are TRBV29-1 and TRBJ2-1; no DNA is available, so the TRBD1 call from TCRdb remains unchecked. Germline assignment: CDR1 SQVTM and CDR2 ANQGSEA. The CDR3 covers 14 residues. The CDR3 sequence: CSVETTGIYNEQFF.

The rearrangement joins TRBV6-1 to TRBJ1-5; TCRdb reports TRBD1, a call that lacks DNA to check it against. Looked up from germline, CDR1 is MNHNS and CDR2 is SASEGT. The CDR3 is 15 amino acids. The CDR3 is CASRTGQGSNQPQHF.

The V call is TRBV5-1, the J call TRBJ2-5; the D call from TCRdb, TRBD1, cannot be confirmed without DNA. The CDR3 has 13 residues. Germline V gene sequence: CDR1 SGHRS, CDR2 YFSETQ. The CDR3 loop is CASSSPMEETQYF.

The chain combines TRBV28 with TRBJ2-7; TCRdb's D gene call, TRBD2, goes unchecked for lack of DNA. CDR1 is MDHEN, CDR2 SYDVKM, per germline. This CDR3 region has 15 residues. The CDR3: CASRNGLADLYEQYF.

The J gene is TRBJ2-7, the V gene TRBV9; TCRdb returns TRBD2, unconfirmable since there is no DNA. Germline CDR1 reads SGDLS; CDR2 reads YYNGEE. The CDR3 extends over 14 amino acids. The CDR3 spells CASSDQRERYEQYF.

V is TRBV2 and J is TRBJ2-5; absent DNA, TCRdb's TRBD1 call cannot be checked. Germline V gene lookup returns CDR1 SNHLY and CDR2 FYNNEI. The CDR3 has 15 residues. The CDR3 sequence: CARGGVFGEPETQYF.

J is TRBJ1-5 and V is TRBV7-9; with no DNA, the TCRdb D assignment of TRBD1 cannot be verified. The CDR3 runs 14 residues. Per the germline V gene, CDR1 is SEHNR and CDR2 is FQNEAQ (reference sequence). CDR3 in amino acids: CASSLDRANQPQHF.

The chain carries TRBV5-6 and TRBJ2-3; the D call of TRBD2 rests on TCRdb alone, since no DNA is present to check it. The CDR3 extends over 17 amino acids. Germline CDR1 and CDR2: SGHDT and YYEEEE. CDR3 in amino acids: CASSFRRAGGGRDTQYF.

The chain links TRBV6-2 or TRBV6-3 to TRBJ2-7; TCRdb calls TRBD1, which cannot be checked without DNA. CDR3 size: 13 residues. CDR1 and CDR2 from the germline V gene are MNHEY and SVGEGT. CDR3 region: CASSFDRGLEQYF.

The V and J genes are TRBV29-1 and TRBJ2-3; TCRdb's D call of TRBD2 is untestable without DNA. The germline V gene encodes CDR1 SQVTM and CDR2 ANQGSEA. The CDR3 covers 13 residues. This chain's CDR3 is CSVPGLSTDTQYF.

The chain couples TRBV5-1 to TRBJ1-3; TCRdb picks TRBD1, but there is no DNA to check that call. Germline V CDR1 and CDR2: SGHRS, YFSETQ. This CDR3 is 18 amino acids long. CDR3 region: CASSLVGQQYDSGNTIYF.

The chain carries TRBV11-2 and TRBJ2-2; as DNA is missing, the TRBD1 call by TCRdb cannot be tested. The CDR3 spans 17 residues. CDR1 SGHAT and CDR2 FQNNGV come from the germline V gene. The CDR3: CASGRTQGKMNAGELFF. The entire variable domain, with the rest obtained from reference TRBV11-2 and TRBJ2-2, is as follows: EAGVAQSPRYKIIEKRQSVAFWCNPISGHATLYWYQQILGQGPKLLIQFQNNGVVDDSQLPKDRFSAERLKGVDSTLKIQPAKLEDSAVYLCASGRTQGKMNAGELFFGEGSRLTVL.

The J gene is TRBJ2-5, the V gene TRBV20-1; TCRdb selects TRBD2, and the lack of DNA leaves this call unchecked. The CDR3 runs 11 residues. Germline CDR1 reads DFQATT; CDR2 reads SNEGSKA (reference sequence). The CDR3: CSASGPETQYF.

This rearrangement joins TRBV29-1 to TRBJ1-2. This CDR3 is built from 12 residues. Germline V gene lookup returns CDR1 SQVTM and CDR2 ANQGSEA. The CDR3 here is CSVGTSTYGYTF.

The chain has TRBV10-3 and TRBJ2-7. The CDR3 covers 12 residues. Per germline, CDR1 ENHRY and CDR2 SYGVKD. CDR3 sequence: CAISAKDDEQYF.

The chain combines TRBV29-1 with TRBJ2-6; TCRdb designates TRBD1, a call that cannot be tested without DNA. CDR1 is SQVTM and CDR2 is ANQGSEA in the germline V gene. The CDR3 has 12 residues. The CDR3 sequence: CSVAWDGDVLTF.

The rearrangement joins TRBV20-1 to TRBJ2-7; TCRdb gives TRBD1 as the D gene, but with no DNA this cannot be confirmed. Germline V gives CDR1 DFQATT, CDR2 SNEGSKA (reference sequence). This CDR3 comprises 14 residues. The CDR3 loop is CSASRDRATYEQYF.

The V gene is TRBV12-3 or TRBV12-4, the J gene TRBJ2-2; TCRdb's assignment of TRBD1 cannot be checked, as there is no DNA. The CDR3 length is 18 residues. CDR3 amino acids: CASSDLFRDSSNTGELFF.

The chain recombines TRBV7-2 with TRBJ2-3; no DNA is available, so the TRBD1 call from TCRdb remains unchecked. Per germline, CDR1 SGHTA and CDR2 FQGNSA. CDR3 size: 14 residues. The CDR3: CASSETGGTDTQYF. The full variable domain, in which reference TRBV7-2 and TRBJ2-3 provide the parts outside the CDR3, is GAGVSQSPSNKVTEKGKDVELRCDPISGHTALYWYRQSLGQGLEFLIYFQGNSAPDKSGLPSDRFSAERTGGSVSTLTIQRTQQEDSAVYLCASSETGGTDTQYFGPGTRLTVL.

The gene calls are TRBV4-1 and TRBJ2-3; TCRdb outputs TRBD2, but without DNA this stays unchecked. The CDR3 length is 16 residues. Germline CDR1 is MGHRA and CDR2 is YSYEKL. This CDR3 is CASSQVATSGTDTQYF.

The V call is TRBV21-1, the J call TRBJ1-1. TRBV21-1 is flagged as a pseudogene. The CDR3 has 13 amino acids. The CDR3 sequence: CASTGEWNTEAFF.

This chain uses TRBV4-3 with TRBJ1-2. The CDR3 has 13 amino acids. Germline V lookup: CDR1 LGHNA, CDR2 YSLEER. CDR3 sequence reads: CASSQAGLDGYTF.

The CDR3 here is CASSRWTGESEETQYF. V and J are TRBV5-1 and TRBJ2-5; as DNA is missing, the TRBD1 call by TCRdb cannot be tested. The germline V gene has CDR1 SGHRS and CDR2 YFSETQ. The CDR3 is made up of 16 amino acids.

The J gene is TRBJ1-3, the V gene TRBV18. This CDR3 region has 16 residues. CDR1 is KGHSH, CDR2 LQKENI, per germline. The CDR3: CASSPNSGRSGNTIYF.